Below, 29 T cell receptor beta chains from the same sample are listed, as sequenced in a study of chemoradiotherapy in HPV16-positive cancers. Produced via immunoSEQ multiplex PCR; TCRdb's table is partial and in-frame only. This table holds approximately 30,000 clones, over 85% found once. The material sequenced was blood, taken from a patient who underwent chemoradiotherapy. These receptors were taken from a human donor with HPV-associated anogenital cancer.

V is TRBV5-4 and J is TRBJ2-1, with D possibly TRBD2 on 5 matching bases. The CDR3 sequence is 16 residues long. Germline CDR1 SGHNT, CDR2 YYREEE (reference sequence). V was clipped by 4 bases and J by 4 bases, with 18 bases between them. For the CDR3, the DNA is TGTGCCAGCAGCCCCGGCGGAGGTAGCGAGTACAATGAGCAGTTCTTC. The encoded protein is CASSPGGGSEYNEQFF.

This rearrangement joins TRBV18 to TRBJ1-3; D call uncertain. CDR3 length: 16 residues. Trimming left V 4 bases short and J 0 bases short, with 13 bases between. Germline V gene lookup returns CDR1 KGHSH and CDR2 LQKENI. DNA for the CDR3: TGTGCCAGCTCACGACTCGACCGCTACTCTGGAAACACCATATATTTT. It yields the protein CASSRLDRYSGNTIYF.

The chain links TRBV19 to TRBJ2-1; 9 bases are a match to TRBD2. Germline CDR1 reads LNHDA; CDR2 reads SQIVND (reference sequence). The length of the CDR3 is 16 residues. The V and J ends lost 6 bases and 3 bases, in that order; junction bases with no gene match: 9. CDR3 amino acids: CASRDSGRGIYNEQFF. In DNA, the CDR3 is TGTGCCAGTAGAGATAGCGGGAGAGGGATCTACAATGAGCAGTTCTTC. The entire variable domain, with the rest obtained from reference TRBV19 and TRBJ2-1, is as follows: DGGITQSPKYLFRKEGQNVTLSCEQNLNHDAMYWYRQDPGQGLRLIYYSQIVNDFQKGDIAEGYSVSREKKESFPLTVTSAQKNPTAFYLCASRDSGRGIYNEQFFGPGTRLTVL.

This chain links TRBV5-5 with TRBJ2-5; D is ambiguous. The CDR3 has 11 residues. Trimming left V 2 bases short and J 6 bases short, with 5 bases between. Germline CDR1 SGHKS, CDR2 YYEKEE (reference sequence). In DNA, the CDR3 is TGTGCCAGCAGCTTCAGGCAGACCCAGTACTTC. This gives the protein CASSFRQTQYF.

This clone was seen a single time. The chain has TRBV29-1 and TRBJ2-1; D is unresolved. The V end lost 1 base, the J end lost 12 bases, and 10 bases lay between the germline ends. This CDR3 comprises 11 residues. Germline values: CDR1 SQVTM, CDR2 ANQGSEA. The CDR3 sequence is CSVEGLARQFF. Here the CDR3 DNA reads TGCAGCGTTGAAGGTCTCGCGAGGCAGTTCTTC.

V usage is TRBV4-3 and J usage is TRBJ2-6; 11 nucleotides match TRBD2. With 4 bases clipped from V and 1 base from J, the junction kept 6 bases outside the gene matches. The CDR3 is 18 residues long. Germline V CDR1 and CDR2: LGHNA, YSLEER. In DNA, the CDR3 is TGCGCCAGCAGCCCAGGACTAGCGGGTCGGTCTGGGGCCAACGTCCTGACTTTC. As protein: CASSPGLAGRSGANVLTF.

The chain couples TRBV5-5 to TRBJ1-2; TRBD1 aligns across 12 bases. The CDR3 is made up of 15 amino acids. Germline CDR1 reads SGHKS; CDR2 reads YYEKEE (reference sequence). Trimming took 2 bases from V and 4 from J; bases not matched to a gene: 3. In DNA, the CDR3 is TGTGCCAGCAGCTTCCGGGGACAGGGGGCCTATGGCTACACCTTC. Its translation is CASSFRGQGAYGYTF. Drawing the rest from reference TRBV5-5 and TRBJ1-2, the complete variable domain is DAGVTQSPTHLIKTRGQQVTLRCSPISGHKSVSWYQQVLGQGPQFIFQYYEKEERGRGNFPDRFSARQFPNYSSELNVNALLLGDSALYLCASSFRGQGAYGYTFGSGTRLTVV.

This clone was observed a single time. The chain joins TRBV7-3 to TRBJ1-2, with D possibly TRBD1 on 6 matching bases. Germline CDR1 is SGHTA and CDR2 is FQGTGA. V shed 4 bases and J shed 6 bases, with 9 bases lying between them. This CDR3 has 12 amino acids. In DNA form, the CDR3 reads TGTGCCAGCAGCTCCCGGACAGATGGCTACACCTTC. Translating gives CASSSRTDGYTF. Full variable domain (rest looked up from reference TRBV7-3 and TRBJ1-2): GAGVSQTPSNKVTEKGKYVELRCDPISGHTALYWYRQSLGQGPEFLIYFQGTGAADDSGLPNDRFFAVRPEGSVSTLKIQRTERGDSAVYLCASSSRTDGYTFGSGTRLTVV.

This chain connects TRBV2 to TRBJ1-5, with 8 bases matching TRBD1. Germline CDR1 and CDR2: SNHLY and FYNNEI. Trimming at V came to 6 bases and at J to 4 bases, leaving 8 bases not matched to a gene. The CDR3 totals 15 residues. The CDR3 DNA sequence: TGTGCCAGCAGCCAAGGACAGGGACGGAATCAGCCCCAGCATTTT. Its translation is CASSQGQGRNQPQHF.

Points on this clone: The junction departs from the called germline gene at one end, perhaps through a read error. The chain employs TRBV7-2 and TRBJ2-2; no definite D call. The germline V gene has CDR1 SGHTA and CDR2 FQGNSA. The CDR3 consists of 14 residues. CDR3 nucleotide sequence: TGTGCCAGCACCTTAGCAGGGAACACCGGGGAGCTGTTTTTT. Its protein is CASTLAGNTGELFF.

The rearrangement links TRBV5-4 to TRBJ2-1, with TRBD2 identical over 7 bases. Germline values: CDR1 SGHNT, CDR2 YYREEE (reference sequence). The CDR3 runs 17 residues. V dropped 8 bases and J dropped 2; count of bases not matched to a gene: 16. CDR3 amino acids: CASCEELPSGAYNEQFF. The CDR3 DNA reads as TGTGCCAGTTGTGAGGAACTCCCTAGCGGAGCCTACAATGAGCAGTTCTTC.

The rearrangement links TRBV28 to TRBJ1-5; D is perhaps TRBD1 (5 bases). The CDR3 length is 15 residues. V lost 2 bases to trimming and J lost 12 bases, with 20 bases between them. The V gene's germline CDR1 is MDHEN and CDR2 SYDVKM. The CDR3 here is CASSLLRTLLLGQHF. CDR3 nucleotide sequence: TGTGCCAGCAGTTTACTTAGGACACTGCTTTTGGGCCAGCATTTT.

J is TRBJ2-1 and V is TRBV5-1; 9 bases are shared with TRBD2. The CDR3 totals 15 residues. Germline V gene data show CDR1 as SGHRS and CDR2 as YFSETQ. V was pared by 0 bases and J by 5 bases, with 3 bases of the junction left unmatched. CDR3: CASSLVLAGDNEQFF. In DNA, the CDR3 is TGCGCCAGCAGCTTGGTACTAGCGGGCGACAATGAGCAGTTCTTC.

The V and J genes are TRBV28 and TRBJ2-7; D not resolved. Germline CDR1 and CDR2: MDHEN and SYDVKM. V shed 5 bases and J shed 6 bases, with 8 bases lying between them. CDR3 length: 11 residues. The CDR3 DNA reads TGTGCCAGCAGTGCTTTACGCGAGCAGTACTTC. Amino acid sequence: CASSALREQYF. The complete variable domain, with remaining parts taken from reference TRBV28 and TRBJ2-7, reads DVKVTQSSRYLVKRTGEKVFLECVQDMDHENMFWYRQDPGLGLRLIYFSYDVKMKEKGDIPEGYSVSREKKERFSLILESASTNQTSMYLCASSALREQYFGPGTRLTVT.

The genes are TRBV9 and TRBJ2-1; D unresolved. The CDR3 loop spans 15 amino acids. The V gene's germline CDR1 is SGDLS and CDR2 YYNGEE. V was cut by 0 bases and J by 0 bases, with 7 bases left in between. The CDR3 spells CASSVGSASYNEQFF. The CDR3 DNA reads as TGTGCCAGCAGCGTAGGTTCGGCCTCCTACAATGAGCAGTTCTTC.

The chain links TRBV5-5 to TRBJ2-2, with TRBD2 as a possible D gene (5 bases). The CDR3 spans 12 residues. The ends were cut back, 5 bases at V and 7 bases at J, with 9 bases in the middle. The germline gives CDR1 SGHKS, CDR2 YYEKEE (reference sequence). The DNA of the CDR3 is TGTGCCAGCAGGAGGGCAGGCGGGGAGCTGTTTTTT. It encodes CASRRAGGELFF.

The V and J genes are TRBV7-9 and TRBJ2-7, with a tentative D call TRBD2 (5 bases). The CDR3 contains 14 residues. CDR1 is SEHNR, CDR2 FQNEAQ, per germline (reference sequence). V was cut by 1 base and J by 3 bases, with 10 bases left in between. CDR3 sequence (DNA): TGTGCCAGCAGCTTAGGTGGGAGTCTCTACGAGCAGTACTTC. It encodes CASSLGGSLYEQYF.

The chain combines TRBV6-5 with TRBJ2-2, with D unclear. CDR3 length: 13 amino acids. Looked up from germline, CDR1 is MNHEY and CDR2 is SVGAGI. V was cut by 5 bases and J by 1 base, with 5 bases left in between. CDR3 residues: CASSVWNTGELFF. The DNA for the CDR3 is TGTGCCAGCAGTGTTTGGAACACCGGGGAGCTGTTTTTT.

The chain couples TRBV11-2 to TRBJ2-1; TRBD2 matches 9 bases. Germline trimming cut 1 base from V and 5 bases from J; bases unmatched to any gene: 12. Germline CDR1 SGHAT, CDR2 FQNNGV. This CDR3 contains 18 residues. The CDR3 DNA reads as TGTGCCAGCAGCTTAGTGGGTAGCGGGAGACCCTCTAACAATGAGCAGTTCTTC. Residues: CASSLVGSGRPSNNEQFF.

In the case of this clone: One junction end disagrees with the germline gene, perhaps due to a read error. V gene TRBV7-7 combines with J gene TRBJ2-7; D call uncertain. The CDR3 contains 13 residues. Germline lookup yields CDR1 SSHAT and CDR2 FNYEAQ (reference sequence). The CDR3 region is CASSQTWFDEQYF. The CDR3, as DNA: TGTGCTAGCAGCCAGACGTGGTTCGATGAGCAGTACTTC.

V gene TRBV28 combines with J gene TRBJ1-5; D is uncertain. Per germline, CDR1 MDHEN and CDR2 SYDVKM. The ends were cut back, 3 bases at V and 0 bases at J, with 9 bases in the middle. The CDR3 has 15 residues. This chain's CDR3 is CASSFSQLSNQPQHF. DNA of the CDR3: TGTGCCAGCAGTTTTTCCCAGCTTAGCAATCAGCCCCAGCATTTT.

This rearrangement joins TRBV7-2 to TRBJ1-1; D is ambiguous. The V end was cut by 2 bases, the J end by 1 base, with 14 bases between. The CDR3 consists of 16 residues. Looked up from germline, CDR1 is SGHTA and CDR2 is FQGNSA. The CDR3 coding sequence is TGTGCCAGCAGCTTAAGGACGGGAACAAAGAACACTGAAGCTTTCTTT. Protein product: CASSLRTGTKNTEAFF.

V gene TRBV9 combines with J gene TRBJ1-6; no clear D gene. V was shortened by 0 bases and J by 6 bases, with 7 bases between the two germline ends. This CDR3 comprises 14 residues. Germline values: CDR1 SGDLS, CDR2 YYNGEE. In DNA, the CDR3 is TGTGCCAGCAGCGTAGGGCAGGTTAATTCACCCCTCCACTTT. It codes for CASSVGQVNSPLHF.

V and J are TRBV7-2 and TRBJ2-2; no definite D call. Per germline, CDR1 SGHTA and CDR2 FQGNSA. This CDR3 has 14 residues. Between the trimmed V and J ends, which lost 2 bases and 4 bases, there was a span of 8 bases. CDR3 DNA sequence: TGTGCCAGCAGCTTAAGCCACGTCACCGGGGAGCTGTTTTTT. Translating gives CASSLSHVTGELFF.

The chain recombines TRBV2 with TRBJ1-1, with D perhaps TRBD1 (5 bases). V was clipped by 6 bases and J by 0 bases, with 11 bases between them. Per germline, CDR1 SNHLY and CDR2 FYNNEI. The CDR3 runs 14 residues. The CDR3 sequence is CASSKTGMNTEAFF. DNA for the CDR3: TGTGCCAGCAGCAAAACAGGAATGAACACTGAAGCTTTCTTT.

The rearrangement joins TRBV20-1 to TRBJ2-5; D might be TRBD2 (6 bases). The germline V and J ends were trimmed by 5 bases and 4 bases, with 8 bases remaining between them. Germline CDR1 is DFQATT and CDR2 is SNEGSKA (reference sequence). The CDR3 contains 11 residues. The CDR3, as DNA: TGCAGTGCTCCGGGAGTAGAGACCCAGTACTTC. Amino acid sequence: CSAPGVETQYF.

The genes are TRBV6-5 and TRBJ1-2; D is uncertain. CDR3 length: 15 amino acids. With 0 bases removed from V and 9 bases from J, the gap between germline ends came to 17 bases. Germline V gene data show CDR1 as MNHEY and CDR2 as SVGAGI. The CDR3 DNA reads as TGTGCCAGCAGTTACTCCAGCCCCAGAGATAGAAGCTACACCTTC. Its translation is CASSYSSPRDRSYTF.

The V and J genes are TRBV29-1 and TRBJ2-7, with 10 positions matching TRBD2. The CDR3 has 13 amino acids. The V segment lost 5 bases and the J segment 4 bases; nucleotides outside the gene matches: 5. CDR1 and CDR2 from the germline V gene are SQVTM and ANQGSEA. The CDR3 coding sequence is TGCAGCGTTCTCGCTAGCGGGGGTTACGAGCAGTACTTC. It encodes CSVLASGGYEQYF.

V usage is TRBV18 and J usage is TRBJ2-7; D possibly uses TRBD1 or TRBD2 (5 bases each). V shed 4 bases and J shed 5 bases, with 12 bases lying between them. This CDR3 spans 13 amino acids. Germline V lookup: CDR1 KGHSH, CDR2 LQKENI. The CDR3 reads CASSRGRGNEQYF. Written as DNA, the CDR3 is TGTGCCAGCTCACGGGGCCGGGGAAACGAGCAGTACTTC.